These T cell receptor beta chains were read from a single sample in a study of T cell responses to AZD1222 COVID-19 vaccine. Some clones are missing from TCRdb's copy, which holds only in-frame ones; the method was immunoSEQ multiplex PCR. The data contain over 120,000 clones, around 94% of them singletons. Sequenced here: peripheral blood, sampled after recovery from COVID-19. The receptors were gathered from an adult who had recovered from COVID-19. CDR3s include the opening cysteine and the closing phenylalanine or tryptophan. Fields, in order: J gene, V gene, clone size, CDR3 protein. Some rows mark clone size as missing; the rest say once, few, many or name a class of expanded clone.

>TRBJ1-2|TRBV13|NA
CASSLEGRGGPRGYGYTF
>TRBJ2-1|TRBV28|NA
CASSLGEQFF
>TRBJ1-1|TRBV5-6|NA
CASSLAGSRNTEAFF
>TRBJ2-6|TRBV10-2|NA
CASSVVSGANVLTF
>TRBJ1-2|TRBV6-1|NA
CASSDRRGAYTF
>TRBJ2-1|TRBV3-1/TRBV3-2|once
CASSQAGGRDEQFF
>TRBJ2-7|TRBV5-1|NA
CASRMVGGYEQYF
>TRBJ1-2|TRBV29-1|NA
CSVVAAASANYGYTF
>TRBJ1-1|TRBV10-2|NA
CASTSRVLNTEAFF
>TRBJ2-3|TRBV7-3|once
CASSLLHLAGDPRTDTQYF
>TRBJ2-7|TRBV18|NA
CASSEASYEQYF
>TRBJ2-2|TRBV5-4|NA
CASTGQGRAGELFF
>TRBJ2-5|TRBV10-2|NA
CASSEGIQETQYF
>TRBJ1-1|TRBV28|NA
CASSPGPGGEAFF
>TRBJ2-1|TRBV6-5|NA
CASSYSWDRWYNEQFF
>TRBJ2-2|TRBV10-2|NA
CASTWAQNTGELFF
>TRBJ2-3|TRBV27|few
CASSLGTDTQYF
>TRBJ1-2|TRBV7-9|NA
CASSLDENGYTF
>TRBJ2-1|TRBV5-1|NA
CASSPEGGTRGAEQFF
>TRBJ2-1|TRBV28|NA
CASSPASGGSYNEQFF